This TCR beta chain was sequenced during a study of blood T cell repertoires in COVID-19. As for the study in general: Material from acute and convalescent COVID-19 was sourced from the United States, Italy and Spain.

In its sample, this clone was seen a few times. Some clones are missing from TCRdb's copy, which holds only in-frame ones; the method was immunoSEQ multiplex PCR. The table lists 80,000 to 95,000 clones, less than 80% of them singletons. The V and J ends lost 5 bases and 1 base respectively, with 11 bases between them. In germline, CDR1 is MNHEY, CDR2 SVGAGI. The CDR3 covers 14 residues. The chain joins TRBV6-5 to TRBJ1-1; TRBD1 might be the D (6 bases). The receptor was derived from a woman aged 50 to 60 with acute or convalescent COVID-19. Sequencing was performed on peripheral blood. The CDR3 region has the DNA TGTGCCAGCAGTCCCTACAGGGAGAACACTGAAGCTTTCTTT. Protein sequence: CASSPYRENTEAFF.